Presented here are 21 T cell receptor beta chains from one specimen sequenced in a study of cytomegalovirus exposure and HLA in healthy donors. PCR was performed using 60 Vbeta and 13 Jbeta primers. Profiling relied on immunoSEQ multiplex PCR, and the TCRdb table lists in-frame clones only, not all of them. In the table there are some 150,000 clones, roughly 80% of which are singletons. The specimen was PBMCs. These TCRs come from a middle-aged woman in good health and CMV-seropositive.

The chain combines TRBV4-1 with TRBJ1-6; 7 nucleotides line up with TRBD1. The CDR3 extends over 16 amino acids. Germline loops: CDR1 MGHRA, CDR2 YSYEKL. V dropped 2 bases and J dropped 9; count of bases not matched to a gene: 10. The CDR3 protein is CASSQNLGGVSSPLHF. The CDR3 bases are TGCGCCAGCAGCCAAAATTTAGGGGGCGTGAGTTCACCCCTCCACTTT.

The chain combines TRBV7-2 with TRBJ1-3; D gene uncertain. The CDR3 contains 15 residues. With 7 bases removed from V and 0 bases from J, the gap between germline ends came to 13 bases. Germline V lookup: CDR1 SGHTA, CDR2 FQGNSA. The CDR3 reads CASKTEPYSGNTIYF. The CDR3 bases are TGTGCCAGCAAGACGGAGCCCTACTCTGGAAACACCATATATTTT.

This clone was seen only once. J is TRBJ1-5 and V is TRBV19, with D possibly matching TRBD1 (5 bases). The germline gives CDR1 LNHDA, CDR2 SQIVND (reference sequence). There are 14 residues in the CDR3. Trimming shortened V by 5 bases and J by 0 bases, and 8 bases separated the two germline ends. The CDR3 sequence is CASSSQDSNQPQHF. In DNA form, the CDR3 reads TGTGCCAGTAGTTCACAGGATAGCAATCAGCCCCAGCATTTT.

The chain has TRBV18 and TRBJ2-7; 9 bases are shared with TRBD1. Germline lookup yields CDR1 KGHSH and CDR2 LQKENI. The trim removed 3 bases at V and 1 base at J, leaving 10 bases unmatched. The CDR3 runs 17 residues. The DNA of the CDR3 is TGTGCCAGCTCACCCCGAACAGCCGGGACAGGGTCCTACGAGCAGTACTTC. Encoded protein: CASSPRTAGTGSYEQYF.

V and J are TRBV5-4 and TRBJ1-2, with D tentatively TRBD1 (5 bases). Germline values: CDR1 SGHNT, CDR2 YYREEE (reference sequence). The CDR3 is 13 amino acids. Trimming cost V 4 bases and J 7 bases, with 14 bases left between them. In DNA, the CDR3 is TGTGCCAGCAGCCTCCAGGGTGGTGGTGGCTACACCTTC. Amino acids: CASSLQGGGGYTF.

The chain couples TRBV12-1 to TRBJ1-5; the table assigns TRBD1, which was not confirmed against the DNA. TRBV12-1 is described as a pseudogene. CDR3 length equals 14 residues. The CDR3 DNA sequence: TGTGCCAGCAGCGCCAGTATACCCAATCAGCCCCAGCATTTT. This gives the protein CASSASIPNQPQHF.

This clone was counted only a few times. This chain uses TRBV4-2 with TRBJ1-1; D perhaps matches TRBD1 (6 bases). The V and J ends lost 1 base and 1 base respectively, with 13 bases between them. There are 16 residues in the CDR3. Germline V gives CDR1 LGHNA, CDR2 YNFKEQ. This CDR3 reads CASSQAGVEKNTEAFF. CDR3 bases: TGTGCCAGCAGCCAAGCAGGGGTTGAAAAGAACACTGAAGCTTTCTTT.

The rearrangement links TRBV4-1 to TRBJ1-3; perhaps TRBD1 as D (6 bases). The V end was cut by 4 bases, the J end by 0 bases, with 13 bases between. Germline CDR1 is MGHRA and CDR2 is YSYEKL. There are 16 residues in the CDR3. The CDR3 nucleotides are TGCGCCAGCAGCCCACGACAGGAGAGCTCTGGAAACACCATATATTTT. Its translation is CASSPRQESSGNTIYF.

The chain couples TRBV10-3 to TRBJ2-3; possible D gene TRBD1, 6 bases. The CDR3 length is 14 residues. The germline gives CDR1 ENHRY, CDR2 SYGVKD. The V end lost 6 bases, the J end lost 1 base, and 11 bases lay between the germline ends. This CDR3 reads CAISRTAGTDTQYF. The CDR3 DNA sequence: TGTGCCATCAGCCGGACAGCCGGCACAGATACGCAGTATTTT.

The chain uses TRBV9 and TRBJ1-2; 7 bases map to TRBD1. The CDR3 runs to 16 residues. V lost 3 bases to trimming and J lost 2 bases; unmatched junction nucleotides: 10. The V gene's germline CDR1 is SGDLS and CDR2 YYNGEE. The CDR3: CASSASQGGGNYGYTF. The CDR3 DNA follows: TGTGCCAGCAGCGCCTCACAAGGGGGCGGAAACTATGGCTACACCTTC.

This rearrangement joins TRBV2 to TRBJ1-2; D is unresolved. This CDR3 has 12 residues. V was pared by 6 bases and J by 2 bases, with 7 bases between. Germline values: CDR1 SNHLY, CDR2 FYNNEI. CDR3 bases: TGTGCCAGCAGGGCAGAAAACTATGGCTACACCTTC. Translation gives CASRAENYGYTF.

The chain joins TRBV11-2 to TRBJ2-1; D gene ambiguous. Per the germline V gene, CDR1 is SGHAT and CDR2 is FQNNGV. V gave up 1 base and J gave up 9 bases, with 10 bases separating them. This CDR3 has 13 amino acids. The CDR3 region is CASSLVRVSEQFF. The CDR3 nucleotides read TGTGCCAGCAGCTTAGTTCGGGTTTCTGAGCAGTTCTTC.

This clone was observed once. This chain joins TRBV7-7 and TRBJ2-2, with 8 nucleotides matching TRBD2. Germline V gene lookup returns CDR1 SSHAT and CDR2 FNYEAQ (reference sequence). V shed 4 bases, J shed 2 bases, and the junction held 3 bases outside the gene matches. CDR3 length: 15 residues. The CDR3 bases are TGTGCCAGCAGCTCTAGCGGGCTTAACACCGGGGAGCTGTTTTTT. Its translation: CASSSSGLNTGELFF.

This chain uses TRBV6-1 with TRBJ1-2; the match to TRBD1 covers 9 bases. The V gene's germline CDR1 is MNHNS and CDR2 SASEGT. Losses at the gene ends were 11 bases for V and 4 bases for J; bases not matched to a gene: 5. The CDR3 length is 12 residues. CDR3 loop: CAGGDRAYGYTF. CDR3 bases: TGTGCCGGGGGGGACAGGGCCTATGGCTACACCTTC.

The count of this clone is one. CDR3 nucleotides: TGTGCCAGCAGTCGGGAGGTATTTACCCAGTACTTC. It yields the protein CASSREVFTQYF. The chain employs TRBV2 and TRBJ2-5; 7 nucleotides agree with TRBD2. The CDR3 has 12 residues. J lost 8 bases, V lost 5 bases, and 5 bases had no gene match. From germline, CDR1 is SNHLY and CDR2 FYNNEI. The full variable domain, with the rest looked up from reference TRBV2 and TRBJ2-5, is EPEVTQTPSHQVTQMGQEVILRCVPISNHLYFYWYRQILGQKVEFLVSFYNNEISEKSEIFDDQFSVERPDGSNFTLKIRSTKLEDSAMYFCASSREVFTQYFGPGTRLLVL.

The V gene is TRBV7-7, the J gene TRBJ2-1; 13 bases are shared with TRBD2. V was pared by 5 bases and J by 7 bases, with 5 bases of the junction left unmatched. The CDR3 loop spans 15 amino acids. Germline V lookup: CDR1 SSHAT, CDR2 FNYEAQ (reference sequence). DNA of the CDR3: TGTGCCAGCAGCCCCGGGACTAGCGGGAAGAATGAGCAGTTCTTC. Protein: CASSPGTSGKNEQFF.

This chain connects TRBV6-6 to TRBJ2-2, with 12 bases fitting TRBD1. Germline V gene sequence: CDR1 MNHNY, CDR2 SVGAGI (reference sequence). This CDR3 comprises 16 residues. The trim removed 5 bases at V and 6 bases at J, leaving 7 bases unmatched. The CDR3 protein is CASSTPGQGAAGELFF. The CDR3 DNA sequence: TGTGCCAGCAGTACCCCGGGACAGGGGGCCGCCGGGGAGCTGTTTTTT.

The CDR3 coding sequence is TGTGCCAGCAGCCAGGAGCCATTCTGCTACGAGCAGTACTTC. Its protein product is CASSQEPFCYEQYF. The chain carries TRBV14 and TRBJ2-7; D is unresolved. CDR3 length: 14 amino acids. The ends were cut back, 3 bases at V and 3 bases at J, with 12 bases in the middle. Germline lookup yields CDR1 SGHDN and CDR2 FVKESK.

The chain uses TRBV30 and TRBJ2-7; tentative D call: TRBD2 (6 bases). Deletions cut 3 bases from V and 5 bases from J, with 11 bases between. Germline values: CDR1 GTSNPN, CDR2 SVGIG (reference sequence). This CDR3 spans 12 amino acids. The CDR3 nucleotides read TGTGCCTGGAGGGAGGGATCCAACGAGCAGTACTTC. Amino acids: CAWREGSNEQYF.

The rearrangement uses TRBV21-1 and TRBJ2-7; the table's D call TRBD1 went unverified against the DNA. TRBV21-1 is termed a pseudogene. The CDR3 runs 15 residues. This CDR3 is CATELRDRGSYEQYF. The CDR3 region has the DNA TGTGCCACCGAGTTAAGGGACAGGGGCTCCTACGAGCAGTACTTC.

CDR3 DNA: TGTGCCAGCAGCAGATCCCGACAGGGCGACTATGGCTACACCTTC. Protein product: CASSRSRQGDYGYTF. The V call is TRBV25-1, the J call TRBJ1-2, with 7 bases identical to TRBD1. J lost 3 bases, V lost 6 bases, and 10 bases had no gene match. From germline, CDR1 is MGHDK and CDR2 SYGVNS. CDR3 size: 15 residues.